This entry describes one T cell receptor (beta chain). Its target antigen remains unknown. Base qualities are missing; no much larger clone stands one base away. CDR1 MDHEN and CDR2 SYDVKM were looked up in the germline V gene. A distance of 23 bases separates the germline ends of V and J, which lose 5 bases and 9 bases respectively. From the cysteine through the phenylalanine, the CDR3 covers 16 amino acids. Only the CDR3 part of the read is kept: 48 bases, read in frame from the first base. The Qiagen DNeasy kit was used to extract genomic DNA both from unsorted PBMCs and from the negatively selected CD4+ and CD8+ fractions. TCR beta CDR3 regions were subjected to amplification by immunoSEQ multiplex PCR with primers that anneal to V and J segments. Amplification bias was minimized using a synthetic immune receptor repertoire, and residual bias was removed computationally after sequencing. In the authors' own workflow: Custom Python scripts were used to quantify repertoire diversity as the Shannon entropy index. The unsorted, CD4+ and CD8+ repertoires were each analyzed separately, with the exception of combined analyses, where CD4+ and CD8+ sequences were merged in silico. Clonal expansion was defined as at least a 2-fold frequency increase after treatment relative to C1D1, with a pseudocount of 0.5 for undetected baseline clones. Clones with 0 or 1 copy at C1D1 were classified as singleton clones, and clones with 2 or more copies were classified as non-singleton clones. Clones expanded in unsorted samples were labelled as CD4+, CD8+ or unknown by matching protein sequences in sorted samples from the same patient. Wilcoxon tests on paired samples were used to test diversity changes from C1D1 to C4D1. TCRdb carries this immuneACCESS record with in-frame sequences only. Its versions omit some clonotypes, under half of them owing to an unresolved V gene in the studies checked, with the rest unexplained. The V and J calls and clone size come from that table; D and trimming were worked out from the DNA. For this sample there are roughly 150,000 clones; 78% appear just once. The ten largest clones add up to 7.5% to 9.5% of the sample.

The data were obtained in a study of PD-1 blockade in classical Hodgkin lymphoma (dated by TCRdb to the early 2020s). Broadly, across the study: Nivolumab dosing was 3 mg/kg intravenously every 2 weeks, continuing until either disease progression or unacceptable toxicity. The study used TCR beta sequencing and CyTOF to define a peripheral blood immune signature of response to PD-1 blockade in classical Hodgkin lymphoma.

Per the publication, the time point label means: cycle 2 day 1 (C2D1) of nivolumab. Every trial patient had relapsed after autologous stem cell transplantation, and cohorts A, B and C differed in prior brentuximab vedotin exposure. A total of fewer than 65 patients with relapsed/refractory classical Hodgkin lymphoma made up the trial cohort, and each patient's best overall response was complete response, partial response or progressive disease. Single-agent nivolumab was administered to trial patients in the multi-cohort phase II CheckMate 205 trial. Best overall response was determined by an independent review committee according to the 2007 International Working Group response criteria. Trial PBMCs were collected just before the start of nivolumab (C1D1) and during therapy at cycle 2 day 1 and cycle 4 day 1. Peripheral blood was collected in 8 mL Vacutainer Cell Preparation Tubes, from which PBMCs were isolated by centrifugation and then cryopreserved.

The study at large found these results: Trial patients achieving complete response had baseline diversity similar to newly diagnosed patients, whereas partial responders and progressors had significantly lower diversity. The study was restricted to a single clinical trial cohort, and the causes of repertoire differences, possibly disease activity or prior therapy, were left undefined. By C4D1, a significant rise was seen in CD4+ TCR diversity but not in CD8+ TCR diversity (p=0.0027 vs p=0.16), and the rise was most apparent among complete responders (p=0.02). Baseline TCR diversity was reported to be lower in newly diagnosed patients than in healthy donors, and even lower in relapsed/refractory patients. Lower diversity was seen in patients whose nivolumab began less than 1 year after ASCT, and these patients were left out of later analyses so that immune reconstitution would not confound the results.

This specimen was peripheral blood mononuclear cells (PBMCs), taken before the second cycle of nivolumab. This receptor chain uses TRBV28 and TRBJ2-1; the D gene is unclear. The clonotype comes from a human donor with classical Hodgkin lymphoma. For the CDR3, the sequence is CASSRPPPVTLGEQFF. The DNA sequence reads TGTGCCAGCAGTCGCCCCCCTCCAGTGACGCTCGGTGAGCAGTTCTTC.